The table lists the clone carrying this TCR beta chain with many counts. The antigen is unknown. The entry originates in a study of neurological immune-mediated disorders. Findings of the study overall: HTLV-1-associated myelopathy displayed the greatest TCR clonal expansion, and multiple sclerosis exhibited the smallest, lower than that of healthy controls.

V was shortened by 4 bases and J by 0 bases, with 9 bases between the two germline ends. The CDR3 extends over 14 amino acids. Germline V lookup: CDR1 MNHEY, CDR2 SMNVEV (reference sequence). With 10-nucleotide random UMIs included, cDNA was synthesized by 5'RACE. In TCRdb, the 5' RACE reads were re-called with MiXCR into one record per CDR3 protein. The repertoire includes approximately 65,000 distinct CDR3 sequences, roughly 3.7% of them detected once, and roughly 2.6% sits in the top ten. The sequencing input was PBMCs. The chain combines TRBV27 with TRBJ2-5; possibly TRBD1 for D (6 bases). The receptor's source is a man aged 50-60 years with multiple sclerosis. CDR3 DNA sequence: TGTGCCAGCAGTTCTGGACAGAACCAAGAGACCCAGTACTTC. This codes for CASSSGQNQETQYF.